This T cell receptor beta chain is drawn from a study of blood T cell repertoires in COVID-19. Study background: The study drew acute and convalescent COVID-19 samples from the United States, Italy and Spain. Nucleic acid was either cDNA or gDNA, and it came from T cells, B-cell-depleted T cells, or PBMCs.

This clone was counted only a few times. CDR1 MGHRA and CDR2 YSYEKL come from the germline V gene. The CDR3 covers 16 residues. V lost 4 bases to trimming and J lost 6 bases; unmatched junction nucleotides: 7. Assay: immunoSEQ multiplex PCR; the TCRdb copy retains only in-frame clones and omits some. This sample has some 110,000 clones, with approximately 80% found just once. This receptor was identified in a man aged 80 or over with COVID-19, enrolled during active disease. Sequencing was done on a sample of peripheral blood. The rearrangement uses TRBV4-1 and TRBJ2-4, with 12 bases that match TRBD1. The DNA for the CDR3 is TGCGCCAGCAGCCCCCAGGGGACAGGGGGCGTAAACATTCAGTACTTC. As protein: CASSPQGTGGVNIQYF.